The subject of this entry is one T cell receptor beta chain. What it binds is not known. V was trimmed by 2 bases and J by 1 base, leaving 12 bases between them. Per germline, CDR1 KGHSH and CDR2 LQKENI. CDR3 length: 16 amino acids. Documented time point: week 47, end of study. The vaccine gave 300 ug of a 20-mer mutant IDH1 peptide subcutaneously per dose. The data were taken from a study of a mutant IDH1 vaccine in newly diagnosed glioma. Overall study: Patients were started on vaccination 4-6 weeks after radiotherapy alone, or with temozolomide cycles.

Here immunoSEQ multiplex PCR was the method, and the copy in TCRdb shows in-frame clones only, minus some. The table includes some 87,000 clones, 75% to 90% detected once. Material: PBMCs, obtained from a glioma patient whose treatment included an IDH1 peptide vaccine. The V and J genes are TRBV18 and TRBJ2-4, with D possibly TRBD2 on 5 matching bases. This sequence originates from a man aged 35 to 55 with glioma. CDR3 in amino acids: CASSPSFPGAKNIQYF. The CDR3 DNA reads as TGTGCCAGCTCACCAAGTTTCCCGGGGGCCAAAAACATTCAGTACTTC.